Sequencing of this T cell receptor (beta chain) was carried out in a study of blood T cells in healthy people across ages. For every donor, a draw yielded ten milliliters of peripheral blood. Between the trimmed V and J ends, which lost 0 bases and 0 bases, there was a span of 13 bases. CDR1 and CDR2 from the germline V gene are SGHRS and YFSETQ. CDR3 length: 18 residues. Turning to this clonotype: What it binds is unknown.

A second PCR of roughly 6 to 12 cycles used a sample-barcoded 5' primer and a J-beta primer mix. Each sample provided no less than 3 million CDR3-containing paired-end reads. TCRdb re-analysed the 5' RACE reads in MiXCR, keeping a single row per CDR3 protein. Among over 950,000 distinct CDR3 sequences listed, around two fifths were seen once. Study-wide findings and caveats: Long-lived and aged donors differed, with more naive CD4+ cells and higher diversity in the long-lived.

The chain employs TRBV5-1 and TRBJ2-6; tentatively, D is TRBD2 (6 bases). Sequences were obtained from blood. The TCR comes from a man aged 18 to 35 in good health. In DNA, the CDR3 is TGCGCCAGCAGCTTGGCCGGGACTCTATACTCTGGGGCCAACGTCCTGACTTTC. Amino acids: CASSLAGTLYSGANVLTF.